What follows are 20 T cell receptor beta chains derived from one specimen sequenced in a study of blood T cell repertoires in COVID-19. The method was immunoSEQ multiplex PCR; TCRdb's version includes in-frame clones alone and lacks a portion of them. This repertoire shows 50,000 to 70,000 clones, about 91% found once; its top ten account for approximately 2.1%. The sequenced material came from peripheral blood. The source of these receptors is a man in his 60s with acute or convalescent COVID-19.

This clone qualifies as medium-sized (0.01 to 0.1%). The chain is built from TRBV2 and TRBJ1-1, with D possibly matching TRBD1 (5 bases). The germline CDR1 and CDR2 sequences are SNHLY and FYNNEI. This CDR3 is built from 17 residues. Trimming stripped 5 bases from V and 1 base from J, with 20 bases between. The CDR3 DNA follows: TGTGCCAGCAGTATCGTCCCCTCCATAGGACAGAACACTGAAGCTTTCTTT. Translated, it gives CASSIVPSIGQNTEAFF.

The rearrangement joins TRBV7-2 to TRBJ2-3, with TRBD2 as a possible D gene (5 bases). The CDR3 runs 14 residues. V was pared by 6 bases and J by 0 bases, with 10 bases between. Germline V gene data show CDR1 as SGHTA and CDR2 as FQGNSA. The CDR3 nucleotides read TGTGCCAGCAGGCGGACGGGGAGCACAGATACGCAGTATTTT. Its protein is CASRRTGSTDTQYF.

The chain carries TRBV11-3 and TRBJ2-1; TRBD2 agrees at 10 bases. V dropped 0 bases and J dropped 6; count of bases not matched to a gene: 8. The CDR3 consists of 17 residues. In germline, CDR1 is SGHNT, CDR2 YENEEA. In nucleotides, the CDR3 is TGTGCCAGCAGCTTAGATCTGGAGCGGGAGGGCCTCAATGAGCAGTTCTTC. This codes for CASSLDLEREGLNEQFF.

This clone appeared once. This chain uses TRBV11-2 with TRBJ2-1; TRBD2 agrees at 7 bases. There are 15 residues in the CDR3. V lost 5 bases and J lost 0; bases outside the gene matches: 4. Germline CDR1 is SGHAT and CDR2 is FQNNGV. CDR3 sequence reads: CASSPREDSYNEQFF. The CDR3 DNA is TGTGCCAGCAGCCCCCGGGAGGACTCCTACAATGAGCAGTTCTTC.

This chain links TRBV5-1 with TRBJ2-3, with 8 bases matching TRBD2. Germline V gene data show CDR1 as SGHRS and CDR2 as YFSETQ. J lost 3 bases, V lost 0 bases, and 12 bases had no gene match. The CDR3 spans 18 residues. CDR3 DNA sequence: TGCGCCAGCAGCTTGGCGCGGCCCGACAGCGGGAGTACAGATACGCAGTATTTT. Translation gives CASSLARPDSGSTDTQYF.

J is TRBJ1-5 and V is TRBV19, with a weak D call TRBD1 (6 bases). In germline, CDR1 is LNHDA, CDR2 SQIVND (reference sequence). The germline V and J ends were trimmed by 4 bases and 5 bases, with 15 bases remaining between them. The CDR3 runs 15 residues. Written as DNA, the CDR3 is TGTGCCAGTAGTAATGACAGGATAGGGTATCAGCCCCAGCATTTT. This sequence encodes CASSNDRIGYQPQHF.

DNA for the CDR3: TGTGCCAGCAGCAGCAGGGCCGACACTGAAGCTTTCTTT. Its translation: CASSSRADTEAFF. The gene calls are TRBV14 and TRBJ1-1, with D perhaps matching TRBD1 (5 bases). Germline V lookup: CDR1 SGHDN, CDR2 FVKESK. V dropped 5 bases and J dropped 3 bases, with 10 bases sitting between them. This CDR3 comprises 13 residues.

In nucleotides, the CDR3 is TGTGCCAGCAGCCTTACGTGGGGGGGACCGAACACCGGGGAGCTGTTTTTT. Translation gives CASSLTWGGPNTGELFF. The gene calls are TRBV9 and TRBJ2-2, with 7 bases that match TRBD2. CDR3 length: 17 residues. CDR1 SGDLS and CDR2 YYNGEE come from the germline V gene. Trimming removed 4 bases from V and 0 bases from J; junction bases left unmatched: 9.

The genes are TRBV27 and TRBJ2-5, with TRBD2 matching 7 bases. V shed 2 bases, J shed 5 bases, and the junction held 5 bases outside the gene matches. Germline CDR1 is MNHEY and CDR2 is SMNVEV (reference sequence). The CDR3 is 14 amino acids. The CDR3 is CASSLPGEGETQYF. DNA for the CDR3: TGTGCCAGCAGTTTACCCGGGGAGGGCGAGACCCAGTACTTC.

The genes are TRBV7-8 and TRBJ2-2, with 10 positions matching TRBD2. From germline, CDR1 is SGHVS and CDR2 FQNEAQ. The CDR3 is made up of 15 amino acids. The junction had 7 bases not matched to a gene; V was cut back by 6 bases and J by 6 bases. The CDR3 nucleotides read TGTGCCAGCAGGAGAGCGGGAGGGCCGTCCGGGGAGCTGTTTTTT. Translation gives CASRRAGGPSGELFF.

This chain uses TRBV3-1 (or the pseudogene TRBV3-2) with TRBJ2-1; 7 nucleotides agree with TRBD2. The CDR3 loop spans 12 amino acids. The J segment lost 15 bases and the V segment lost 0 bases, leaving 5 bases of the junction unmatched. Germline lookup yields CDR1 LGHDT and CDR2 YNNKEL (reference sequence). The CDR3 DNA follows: TGTGCCAGCAGCCAAGATATCGGGGGGACGTTCTTC. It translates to CASSQDIGGTFF.

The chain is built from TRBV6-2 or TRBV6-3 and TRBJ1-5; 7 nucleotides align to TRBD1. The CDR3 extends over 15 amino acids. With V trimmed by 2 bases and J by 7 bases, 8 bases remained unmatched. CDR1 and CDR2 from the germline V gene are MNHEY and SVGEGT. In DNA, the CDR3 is TGTGCCAGCAGTTACCCGGACAGGCCCGTGCAGCCCCAGCATTTT. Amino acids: CASSYPDRPVQPQHF.

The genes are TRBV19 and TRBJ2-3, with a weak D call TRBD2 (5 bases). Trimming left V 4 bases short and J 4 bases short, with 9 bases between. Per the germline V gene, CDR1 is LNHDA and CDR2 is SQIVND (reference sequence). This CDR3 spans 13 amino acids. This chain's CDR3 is CASSTTSADTQYF. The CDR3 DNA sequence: TGTGCCAGTAGTACTACTAGTGCAGATACGCAGTATTTT.

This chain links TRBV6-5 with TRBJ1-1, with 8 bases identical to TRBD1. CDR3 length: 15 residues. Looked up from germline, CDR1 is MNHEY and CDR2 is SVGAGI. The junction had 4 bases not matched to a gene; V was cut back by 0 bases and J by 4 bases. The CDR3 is CASSYSQGATTEAFF. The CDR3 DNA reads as TGTGCCAGCAGTTACTCGCAGGGGGCGACCACTGAAGCTTTCTTT.

CDR3 sequence (DNA): TGCGCCAGCAGCTTGGCCGACAGGGTCCAAGAGACCCAGTACTTC. Translated: CASSLADRVQETQYF. The genes are TRBV5-1 and TRBJ2-5; TRBD1 matches at 7 bases. The CDR3 length is 15 residues. CDR1 and CDR2 (germline): SGHRS, YFSETQ. V lost 0 bases and J lost 1; bases outside the gene matches: 3.

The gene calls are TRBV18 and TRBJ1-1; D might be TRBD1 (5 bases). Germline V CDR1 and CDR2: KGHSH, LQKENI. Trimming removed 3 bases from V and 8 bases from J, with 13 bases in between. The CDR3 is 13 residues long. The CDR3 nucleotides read TGTGCCAGCTCACCCGGTCCTGACAGAGAAGCTTTCTTT. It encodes CASSPGPDREAFF.

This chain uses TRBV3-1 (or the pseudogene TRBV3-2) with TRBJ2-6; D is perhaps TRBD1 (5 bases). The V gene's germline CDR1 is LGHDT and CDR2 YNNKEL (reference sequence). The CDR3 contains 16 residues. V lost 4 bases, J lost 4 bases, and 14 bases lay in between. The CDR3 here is CASSRQLGLGANVLTF. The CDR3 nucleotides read TGTGCCAGCAGCCGACAGTTGGGTCTGGGGGCCAACGTCCTGACTTTC.

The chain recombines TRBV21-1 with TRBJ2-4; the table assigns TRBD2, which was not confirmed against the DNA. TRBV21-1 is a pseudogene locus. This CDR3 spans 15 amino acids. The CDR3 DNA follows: TGTGCCAGCAGCGCTCGACTAGCTCGGCAAAACATTCAGTACTTC. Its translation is CASSARLARQNIQYF.

CDR3 sequence: CASSLVRAVEQYF. The CDR3 bases are TGTGCCAGCAGTTTAGTCAGGGCAGTCGAGCAGTACTTC. The genes are TRBV28 and TRBJ2-7, with D perhaps TRBD1 (5 bases). The CDR3 has 13 residues. Trimming pared 2 bases from V and 6 bases from J, leaving 11 bases between. Germline CDR1 and CDR2: MDHEN and SYDVKM.

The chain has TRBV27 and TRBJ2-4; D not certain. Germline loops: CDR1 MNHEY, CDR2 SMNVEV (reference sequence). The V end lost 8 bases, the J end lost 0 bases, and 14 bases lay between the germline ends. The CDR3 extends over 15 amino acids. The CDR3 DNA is TGTGCCAGCTCCTCCATCCCCGGAGCCAAAAACATTCAGTACTTC. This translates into CASSSIPGAKNIQYF.